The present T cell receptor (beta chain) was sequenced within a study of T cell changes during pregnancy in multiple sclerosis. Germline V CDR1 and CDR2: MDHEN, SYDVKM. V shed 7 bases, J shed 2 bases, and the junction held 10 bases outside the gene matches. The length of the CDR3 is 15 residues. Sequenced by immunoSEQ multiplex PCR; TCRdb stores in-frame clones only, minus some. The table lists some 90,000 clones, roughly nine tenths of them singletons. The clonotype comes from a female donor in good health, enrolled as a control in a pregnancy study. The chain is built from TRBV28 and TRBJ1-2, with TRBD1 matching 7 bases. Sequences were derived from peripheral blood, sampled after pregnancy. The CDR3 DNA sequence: TGTGCCAGCACGAGTTTGGAGGGGGCCAACTATGGCTACACCTTC. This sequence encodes CASTSLEGANYGYTF.